One and the same sample provided the 27 T cell receptor beta chains below, sequenced in a study of T cells in Graves' hyperthyroidism and ophthalmopathy. Regions amplified from RNA transcripts were the TCR beta CDR3 regions. The HTBI primer set served for first-round RT-PCR of the TCR CDR3. TCRdb itself ran the multiplex PCR reads through MiXCR, one entry per CDR3 protein. This sample has some 350,000 distinct CDR3 sequences, with roughly 15% found just once. Sequenced: blood. All receptors derive from a woman aged 55-69 years with Graves' ophthalmopathy.

This clonotype has just a few counts. The J gene is TRBJ1-4, the V gene TRBV20-1; no definite D call. The germline V gene encodes CDR1 DFQATT and CDR2 SNEGSKA (reference sequence). Deletions cut 2 bases from V and 5 bases from J, with 12 bases between. The CDR3 has 14 amino acids. The CDR3 sequence: CSARIDNRNEKLFF. CDR3 bases: TGCAGTGCTAGAATTGATAACCGCAATGAAAAACTGTTTTTT.

This clonotype occurred many times. This CDR3 reads CASSPTGPRGNEQFF. CDR3 in DNA: TGCGCCAGCAGCCCCACGGGACCGCGGGGGAATGAGCAGTTCTTC. The chain uses TRBV5-1 and TRBJ2-1, with 7 nucleotides matching TRBD2. Germline lookup yields CDR1 SGHRS and CDR2 YFSETQ. The CDR3 length is 15 residues. The V and J ends lost 4 bases and 7 bases, in that order; junction bases with no gene match: 11. Using reference TRBV5-1 and TRBJ2-1 for the parts outside the CDR3, the full variable domain is KAGVTQTPRYLIKTRGQQVTLSCSPISGHRSVSWYQQTPGQGLQFLFEYFSETQRNKGNFPGRFSGRQFSNSRSEMNVSTLELGDSALYLCASSPTGPRGNEQFFGPGTRLTVL.

This clonotype was observed at least ten times. The chain couples TRBV20-1 to TRBJ2-7; 9 nucleotides align to TRBD1. The germline gives CDR1 DFQATT, CDR2 SNEGSKA (reference sequence). The CDR3 runs 13 residues. The V segment lost 5 bases and the J segment 6 bases; nucleotides outside the gene matches: 8. CDR3 region: CSADRDRAPEQYF. CDR3 sequence (DNA): TGCAGTGCTGACCGGGACAGGGCCCCCGAGCAGTACTTC.

Ten or more counts support this clonotype. This chain joins TRBV28 and TRBJ1-1; D is perhaps TRBD1 (5 bases). This CDR3 has 14 residues. The V and J ends lost 6 bases and 0 bases respectively, with 11 bases between them. CDR1 MDHEN and CDR2 SYDVKM come from the germline V gene. DNA of the CDR3: TGTGCCAGCAGGGTGAGGGGTCTGAACACTGAAGCTTTCTTT. It is translated as CASRVRGLNTEAFF. Drawing the rest from reference TRBV28 and TRBJ1-1, the complete variable domain is DVKVTQSSRYLVKRTGEKVFLECVQDMDHENMFWYRQDPGLGLRLIYFSYDVKMKEKGDIPEGYSVSREKKERFSLILESASTNQTSMYLCASRVRGLNTEAFFGQGTRLTVV.

V usage is TRBV19 and J usage is TRBJ2-2; TRBD2 agrees at 10 bases. Trimming removed 4 bases from V and 7 bases from J; junction bases left unmatched: 9. CDR1 and CDR2 from the germline V gene are LNHDA and SQIVND (reference sequence). The CDR3 spans 16 residues. The CDR3 loop reads CASSTQREGRDGELFF. The CDR3 DNA is TGTGCCAGTAGTACCCAGCGGGAGGGCCGGGACGGGGAGCTGTTTTTT.

In its sample, this clonotype was seen many times. V and J are TRBV3-1 and TRBJ1-4; perhaps TRBD1 as D (6 bases). The CDR3 length is 15 residues. CDR1 is LGHDT, CDR2 YNNKEL, per germline (reference sequence). V was clipped by 3 bases and J by 8 bases, with 16 bases between them. For the CDR3, the DNA is TGTGCCAGCAGCCACCGACAGGCGGGTCCCGAAAAACTGTTTTTT. Its protein product is CASSHRQAGPEKLFF.

As regards this clonotype: This may arise from a read error, as a much more abundant clone is one base away. This chain joins TRBV27 and TRBJ2-3, with 7 bases lining up with TRBD1. This CDR3 spans 16 amino acids. CDR1 and CDR2 (germline): MNHEY, SMNVEV (reference sequence). CDR3 region: CASSLYGDSITDMQYF. The CDR3 DNA is TGTGCCAGCAGTTTATACGGGGACAGCATCACAGATATGCAGTATTTT.

Ten or more counts support this clonotype. The chain carries TRBV7-6 and TRBJ2-1; 9 nucleotides line up with TRBD1. CDR3 length equals 18 residues. The junction had 11 bases not matched to a gene; V was cut back by 5 bases and J by 0 bases. Looked up from germline, CDR1 is SGHVS and CDR2 is FNYEAQ. The CDR3 nucleotides read TGTGCCAGCAGCCATAGGACAGGGGACTCCGACTCCTACAATGAGCAGTTCTTC. Translated, it gives CASSHRTGDSDSYNEQFF.

This clonotype showed up many times. V is TRBV7-2 and J is TRBJ2-3; 11 bases line up with TRBD2. The CDR3 is made up of 17 amino acids. Germline CDR1 is SGHTA and CDR2 is FQGNSA. Unmatched junction bases numbered 3, after V lost 0 bases and J lost 1 base. The CDR3: CASSLAPTSGGTDTQYF. In nucleotides, the CDR3 is TGTGCCAGCAGCTTAGCCCCGACTAGCGGGGGCACAGATACGCAGTATTTT. Drawing the rest from reference TRBV7-2 and TRBJ2-3, the complete variable domain is GAGVSQSPSNKVTEKGKDVELRCDPISGHTALYWYRQSLGQGLEFLIYFQGNSAPDKSGLPSDRFSAERTGGSVSTLTIQRTQQEDSAVYLCASSLAPTSGGTDTQYFGPGTRLTVL.

The chain links TRBV7-9 to TRBJ2-5; 11 bases agree with TRBD2. Germline loops: CDR1 SEHNR, CDR2 FQNEAQ (reference sequence). The CDR3 totals 13 residues. V shed 4 bases, J shed 11 bases, and the junction held 6 bases outside the gene matches. CDR3 coding DNA: TGTGCCAGCAGCTCCTGGACTAGCGGGCATCAGTACTTC. Amino acids: CASSSWTSGHQYF.

The table lists this clonotype with many counts. The rearrangement uses TRBV18 and TRBJ2-2; D is possibly TRBD1 (6 bases). Per germline, CDR1 KGHSH and CDR2 LQKENI. The CDR3 spans 15 residues. V lost 4 bases to trimming and J lost 1 base, with 10 bases between them. The CDR3 sequence is CASSRNRENTGELFF. The CDR3 bases are TGTGCCAGCTCACGAAACAGGGAGAACACCGGGGAGCTGTTTTTT.

This clonotype came up a few times. The rearrangement links TRBV9 to TRBJ2-2; D not certain. Trimming removed 7 bases at V and 1 base at J, with 5 bases between. The CDR3 loop spans 12 amino acids. Germline assignment: CDR1 SGDLS and CDR2 YYNGEE. The CDR3 protein is CASEKNTGELFF. The CDR3 DNA follows: TGTGCCAGCGAGAAGAACACCGGGGAGCTGTTTTTT. The whole variable domain, filled in from reference TRBV9 and TRBJ2-2, reads DSGVTQTPKHLITATGQRVTLRCSPRSGDLSVYWYQQSLDQGLQFLIQYYNGEERAKGNILERFSAQQFPDLHSELNLSSLELGDSALYFCASEKNTGELFFGEGSRLTVL.

V and J are TRBV14 and TRBJ1-2, with 7 bases identical to TRBD1. The J segment lost 6 bases and the V segment lost 5 bases, leaving 3 bases of the junction unmatched. The CDR3 is 12 residues long. CDR1 and CDR2 (germline): SGHDN, FVKESK. The CDR3 DNA reads TGTGCCAGCAGCGCAACAGGGGATGGCTACACCTTC. This translates into CASSATGDGYTF.

This clonotype was observed many times. V and J are TRBV5-1 and TRBJ2-1; TRBD2 aligns across 11 bases. The CDR3 totals 16 residues. V lost 6 bases to trimming and J lost 6 bases; unmatched junction nucleotides: 11. Germline values: CDR1 SGHRS, CDR2 YFSETQ. CDR3 residues: CASTVIGTSGPNEQFF. In nucleotides, the CDR3 is TGCGCCAGCACGGTCATTGGGACTAGCGGACCCAATGAGCAGTTCTTC.

This clonotype was observed many times. CDR3 sequence: CASSYFTQTNQPQHF. CDR3 DNA: TGTGCCAGCAGTTACTTTACCCAAACCAATCAGCCCCAGCATTTT. The V gene is TRBV6-2 or TRBV6-3, the J gene TRBJ1-5; unclear D gene. Per germline, CDR1 MNHEY and CDR2 SVGEGT. The CDR3 contains 15 residues. V was pared by 1 base and J by 3 bases, with 10 bases between.

The CDR3 DNA sequence: TGCAGTTGGATGACTAGCGGTCAAGAGACCCAGTACTTC. Translated: CSWMTSGQETQYF. The chain joins TRBV20-1 to TRBJ2-5, with 9 bases matching TRBD2. V was clipped by 8 bases and J by 2 bases; unmatched bases: 6. Germline values: CDR1 DFQATT, CDR2 SNEGSKA (reference sequence). The CDR3 spans 13 residues.

The V gene is TRBV6-4, the J gene TRBJ2-2, with 9 bases fitting TRBD1. The CDR3 extends over 15 amino acids. CDR1 MRHNA and CDR2 SNTAGT come from the germline V gene. Trimming at V came to 5 bases and at J to 6 bases, leaving 7 bases not matched to a gene. The CDR3 region is CASSPTGGGSGELFF. In nucleotides, the CDR3 is TGTGCCAGCAGTCCGACAGGGGGAGGTTCCGGGGAGCTGTTTTTT.

This clonotype was counted many times. This sequence joins TRBV5-1 and TRBJ1-1; 8 nucleotides line up with TRBD1. V was clipped by 4 bases and J by 0 bases; unmatched bases: 2. The germline CDR1 and CDR2 sequences are SGHRS and YFSETQ. The CDR3 spans 14 residues. The CDR3 region is CASSPGGLNTEAFF. The DNA of the CDR3 is TGCGCCAGCAGCCCAGGGGGCCTGAACACTGAAGCTTTCTTT.

This clonotype occurred a few times. The chain employs TRBV25-1 and TRBJ1-1; no clear D gene. Germline CDR1 MGHDK, CDR2 SYGVNS. V gave up 6 bases and J gave up 3 bases, with 8 bases separating them. There are 12 residues in the CDR3. The CDR3 DNA is TGTGCCAGCAGGTCTAGGGACACTGAAGCTTTCTTT. Encoded protein: CASRSRDTEAFF.

This clonotype was observed many times. This chain connects TRBV19 to TRBJ2-5; 8 nucleotides agree with TRBD1. Germline CDR1 and CDR2: LNHDA and SQIVND (reference sequence). There are 15 residues in the CDR3. Losses at the gene ends were 6 bases for V and 2 bases for J; bases not matched to a gene: 8. Written as DNA, the CDR3 is TGTGCCAGTAGCAGAACAGGGGGAGAGCAAGAGACCCAGTACTTC. It codes for CASSRTGGEQETQYF. Looking up the rest from reference TRBV19 and TRBJ2-5 gives the full variable domain: DGGITQSPKYLFRKEGQNVTLSCEQNLNHDAMYWYRQDPGQGLRLIYYSQIVNDFQKGDIAEGYSVSREKKESFPLTVTSAQKNPTAFYLCASSRTGGEQETQYFGPGTRLLVL.

The chain carries TRBV20-1 and TRBJ2-7; TRBD2 matches 11 bases. V lost 1 base and J lost 2; bases outside the gene matches: 4. This CDR3 is built from 15 residues. The germline V gene encodes CDR1 DFQATT and CDR2 SNEGSKA (reference sequence). In nucleotides, the CDR3 is TGCAGTGCTAGAGGGACTAGCGGGTCGACCTACGAGCAGTACTTC. As protein: CSARGTSGSTYEQYF.

This clonotype was seen ten or more times. The genes are TRBV28 and TRBJ2-3; D is unresolved. Between the trimmed V and J ends, which lost 6 bases and 6 bases, there was a span of 10 bases. CDR1 is MDHEN, CDR2 SYDVKM, per germline. The CDR3 has 12 amino acids. As DNA, the CDR3 is TGTGCCAGCAGGTCTGGACCTGATACGCAGTATTTT. As protein: CASRSGPDTQYF. Full variable domain (missing parts from reference TRBV28 and TRBJ2-3): DVKVTQSSRYLVKRTGEKVFLECVQDMDHENMFWYRQDPGLGLRLIYFSYDVKMKEKGDIPEGYSVSREKKERFSLILESASTNQTSMYLCASRSGPDTQYFGPGTRLTVL.

This clonotype was observed a few times. The chain has TRBV7-3 and TRBJ2-3, with 8 positions matching TRBD2. The CDR3 length is 15 residues. The J segment lost 0 bases and the V segment lost 5 bases, leaving 4 bases of the junction unmatched. The germline CDR1 and CDR2 sequences are SGHTA and FQGTGA. CDR3 protein: CASSVSGASTDTQYF. For the CDR3, the DNA is TGTGCCAGCAGCGTTAGCGGGGCTAGCACAGATACGCAGTATTTT.

The chain has TRBV4-1 and TRBJ2-1, with 7 nucleotides matching TRBD1. V shed 6 bases and J 3 bases; nucleotides not matched to a gene: 8. The CDR3 consists of 15 residues. The germline gives CDR1 MGHRA, CDR2 YSYEKL. The DNA for the CDR3 is TGCGCCAGCAGTAGGACAGGTGATATCTACAATGAGCAGTTCTTC. It is translated as CASSRTGDIYNEQFF.

This clonotype was found many times. This chain connects TRBV6-1 to TRBJ1-2; TRBD1 is a possible D gene (5 bases). Trimming took 8 bases from V and 8 from J, leaving 18 bases between them. CDR1 is MNHNS, CDR2 SASEGT, per germline. The length of the CDR3 is 13 residues. The CDR3 sequence: CASGGTLLGGYTF. CDR3 sequence (DNA): TGTGCCAGCGGGGGGACTTTATTGGGGGGCTACACCTTC.

This clonotype showed up many times. The chain carries TRBV2 and TRBJ2-2; no firm D call. Per the germline V gene, CDR1 is SNHLY and CDR2 is FYNNEI. This CDR3 is 14 amino acids long. V dropped 10 bases and J dropped 1 base, with 13 bases sitting between them. In DNA, the CDR3 is TGTGCCACCTCGCCATCCATGAACACCGGGGAGCTGTTTTTT. Its protein is CATSPSMNTGELFF.

This clonotype was seen repeatedly, ten times or more. This rearrangement joins TRBV5-1 to TRBJ2-7; 9 bases are a match to TRBD1. The CDR3 covers 14 residues. With V trimmed by 4 bases and J by 4 bases, 6 bases remained unmatched. Looked up from germline, CDR1 is SGHRS and CDR2 is YFSETQ. The chain's CDR3 is CASSGQGTGYEQYF. In DNA, the CDR3 is TGCGCCAGCAGCGGACAGGGGACGGGGTACGAGCAGTACTTC.